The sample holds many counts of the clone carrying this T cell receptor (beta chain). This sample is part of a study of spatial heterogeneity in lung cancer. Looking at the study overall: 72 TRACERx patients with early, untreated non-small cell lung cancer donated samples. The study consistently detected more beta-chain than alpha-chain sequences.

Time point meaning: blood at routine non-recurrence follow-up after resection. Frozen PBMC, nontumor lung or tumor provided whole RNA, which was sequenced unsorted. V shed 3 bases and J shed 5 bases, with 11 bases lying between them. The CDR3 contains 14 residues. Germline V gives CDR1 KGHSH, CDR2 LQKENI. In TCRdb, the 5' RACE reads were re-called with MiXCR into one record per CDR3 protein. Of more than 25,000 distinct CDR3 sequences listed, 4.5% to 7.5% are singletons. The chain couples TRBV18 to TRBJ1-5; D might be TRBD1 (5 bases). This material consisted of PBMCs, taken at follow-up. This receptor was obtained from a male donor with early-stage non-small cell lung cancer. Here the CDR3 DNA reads TGTGCCAGCTCACCGAGGGGTTCGGATCAGCCCCAGCATTTT. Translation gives CASSPRGSDQPQHF.